Listed below are T cell receptor beta chains from one sample, sequenced in a study of radiotherapy plus CTLA-4 blockade in lung cancer. Method: immunoSEQ multiplex PCR; TCRdb's copy keeps in-frame clones and lacks some. The table has more than 55,000 clones, roughly four fifths seen once. This specimen consisted of peripheral blood, obtained from a patient treated with radiotherapy plus ipilimumab. Every receptor here comes from a human donor with non-small cell lung cancer who had a complete response to radiotherapy plus ipilimumab. CDR3s include the opening cysteine and the closing phenylalanine or tryptophan. Each record gives: D gene, J gene, clone size, V gene, CDR3 protein, CDR3 DNA. The D gene is left open where the match is weak. Expanded clones are given a class, and other clones once, few, many or no size at all.

D: TRBD1; J: TRBJ1-4; size: -; V: TRBV2; CDR3: CASSDGTGNEKLFF; DNA: TGTGCCAGCAGTGACGGGACAGGGAATGAAAAACTGTTTTTT
D: TRBD1; J: TRBJ2-1; size: -; V: TRBV10-3; CDR3: CAITGQGSGEQFF; DNA: TGTGCCATCACAGGACAGGGGTCGGGAGAGCAGTTCTTC
D: TRBD1; J: TRBJ2-1; size: few; V: TRBV5-4; CDR3: CASSHPDRARNEQFF; DNA: TGTGCCAGCAGCCACCCGGACAGGGCGCGCAATGAGCAGTTCTTC
D: -; J: TRBJ1-2; size: -; V: TRBV27; CDR3: CASRPTAQGGYTF; DNA: TGTGCCAGCAGACCGACAGCCCAGGGTGGCTACACCTTC
D: TRBD1; J: TRBJ1-2; size: -; V: TRBV29-1; CDR3: CSVTRDRAFGYTF; DNA: TGCAGCGTGACTCGGGACAGGGCTTTTGGCTACACCTTC
D: -; J: TRBJ2-2; size: once; V: TRBV14; CDR3: CASSQGSGFTGELFF; DNA: TGTGCCAGCAGCCAAGGGTCAGGGTTCACCGGGGAGCTGTTTTTT
D: -; J: TRBJ1-1; size: -; V: TRBV7-2; CDR3: CASSLHRDTEAFF; DNA: TGTGCCAGCAGCTTACACAGGGACACTGAAGCTTTCTTT
D: TRBD1; J: TRBJ1-1; size: -; V: TRBV7-9; CDR3: CASSRSRDRVTEAFF; DNA: TGTGCCAGCAGCAGATCGCGGGACAGGGTGACTGAAGCTTTCTTT
D: TRBD1; J: TRBJ1-5; size: -; V: TRBV5-1; CDR3: CASSLGTGVGNQPQHF; DNA: TGCGCCAGCAGCTTGGGGACAGGGGTCGGCAATCAGCCCCAGCATTTT
D: -; J: TRBJ2-1; size: few; V: TRBV6-5; CDR3: CASSYSYRVNEQFF; DNA: TGTGCCAGCAGTTACTCGTACAGGGTTAATGAGCAGTTCTTC
D: -; J: TRBJ2-7; size: -; V: TRBV4-2; CDR3: CASSLHPYEQYF; DNA: TGTGCCAGCAGCTTACACCCCTACGAGCAGTACTTC
D: -; J: TRBJ2-1; size: -; V: TRBV19; CDR3: CASSVPLAARYNEQFF; DNA: TGTGCCAGTAGTGTCCCCCTAGCAGCCCGCTACAATGAGCAGTTCTTC
D: TRBD1; J: TRBJ1-5; size: few; V: TRBV10-1; CDR3: CASLSRTGSQPQHF; DNA: TGCGCCAGCCTAAGCCGGACAGGGAGTCAGCCCCAGCATTTT
D: TRBD2; J: TRBJ2-3; size: -; V: TRBV6-1; CDR3: CASNTAGGLNTQYF; DNA: TGTGCCAGCAATACAGCGGGAGGGCTGAATACGCAGTATTTT
D: TRBD1; J: TRBJ1-1; size: -; V: TRBV11-2; CDR3: CASSLQDRTEAFF; DNA: TGTGCCAGCAGCTTACAGGACAGGACTGAAGCTTTCTTT
D: -; J: TRBJ2-5; size: -; V: TRBV29-1; CDR3: CSAVGGTQYF; DNA: TGCAGCGCCGTAGGAGGGACCCAGTACTTC
D: -; J: TRBJ2-7; size: -; V: TRBV7-9; CDR3: CASSVAHYEQYF; DNA: TGTGCCAGCAGCGTAGCCCACTACGAGCAGTACTTC
D: TRBD2; J: TRBJ2-5; size: -; V: TRBV15; CDR3: CATSRDGAGGGETQYF; DNA: TGTGCCACCAGCAGAGATGGGGCGGGAGGGGGCGAGACCCAGTACTTC
D: TRBD1; J: TRBJ2-7; size: many; V: TRBV13; CDR3: CASSRTGISYEQYF; DNA: TGTGCCAGCAGTAGGACAGGGATCTCCTACGAGCAGTACTTC
D: -; J: TRBJ1-1; size: few; V: TRBV2; CDR3: CASTKGENTEAFF; DNA: TGTGCCAGCACCAAGGGGGAGAACACTGAAGCTTTCTTT
D: TRBD2; J: TRBJ2-5; size: -; V: TRBV5-8; CDR3: CASSGRDYYQETQYF; DNA: TGTGCCAGCAGCGGCCGGGACTACTACCAAGAGACCCAGTACTTC
D: -; J: TRBJ1-2; size: -; V: TRBV27; CDR3: CASRSTGPYGYTF; DNA: TGTGCCAGCAGGAGCACAGGGCCCTATGGCTACACCTTC
D: TRBD2; J: TRBJ2-5; size: -; V: TRBV7-9; CDR3: CASRKTRLADQETQYF; DNA: TGTGCCAGCAGGAAAACTCGACTAGCGGACCAAGAGACCCAGTACTTC
D: -; J: TRBJ1-2; size: -; V: TRBV7-8; CDR3: CASSLALGSPMGYTF; DNA: TGTGCCAGCAGCTTAGCGCTTGGGAGCCCTATGGGCTACACCTTC
D: TRBD2; J: TRBJ2-1; size: few; V: TRBV19; CDR3: CASRPTSGAYNEQFF; DNA: TGTGCCAGTAGACCCACTAGCGGGGCCTACAATGAGCAGTTCTTC
D: TRBD1; J: TRBJ1-5; size: -; V: TRBV19; CDR3: CASSIRQGRDQPQHF; DNA: TGTGCCAGTAGTATCAGACAGGGACGGGATCAGCCCCAGCATTTT
D: -; J: TRBJ2-5; size: -; V: TRBV5-6; CDR3: CASSFQGQETQYF; DNA: TGTGCCAGCAGCTTTCAGGGGCAAGAGACCCAGTACTTC
D: -; J: TRBJ1-2; size: -; V: TRBV6-5; CDR3: CASSSPDSTLGGYTF; DNA: TGTGCCAGCAGTTCCCCGGACAGTACGTTGGGGGGCTACACCTTC
D: -; J: TRBJ2-5; size: -; V: TRBV25-1; CDR3: CASSEAFIGGQETQYF; DNA: TGTGCCAGCAGTGAAGCGTTTATTGGGGGGCAAGAGACCCAGTACTTC
D: TRBD1; J: TRBJ1-5; size: -; V: TRBV2; CDR3: CASKLLRDRNQPQHF; DNA: TGTGCCAGCAAGCTCTTGAGGGACAGAAATCAGCCCCAGCATTTT
D: TRBD1; J: TRBJ1-1; size: -; V: TRBV30; CDR3: CAWRIGQGGTEAFF; DNA: TGTGCCTGGAGGATCGGACAGGGTGGAACTGAAGCTTTCTTT
D: -; J: TRBJ2-7; size: -; V: TRBV29-1; CDR3: CSVGPGQAYEQYF; DNA: TGCAGCGTCGGACCGGGACAAGCCTACGAGCAGTACTTC
D: TRBD1; J: TRBJ2-7; size: -; V: TRBV6-5; CDR3: CASSRQQGHYEQYF; DNA: TGTGCCAGCAGTCGTCAACAGGGGCACTACGAGCAGTACTTC
D: TRBD1; J: TRBJ2-3; size: few; V: TRBV9; CDR3: CASSAGTASTDTQYF; DNA: TGTGCCAGCAGCGCCGGGACAGCTAGCACAGATACGCAGTATTTT
D: -; J: TRBJ1-3; size: -; V: TRBV7-9; CDR3: CASSFRTGQVYRSGNTIYF; DNA: TGTGCCAGCAGCTTTAGAACCGGTCAGGTCTATCGGTCGGGAAACACCATATATTTT
D: TRBD2; J: TRBJ2-2; size: -; V: TRBV7-2; CDR3: CASSYTGFLAGVNTGELFF; DNA: TGTGCCAGCAGCTACACGGGGTTTCTAGCGGGAGTGAACACCGGGGAGCTGTTTTTT
D: -; J: TRBJ1-4; size: few; V: TRBV4-1; CDR3: CASSQDIDEKLFF; DNA: TGCGCCAGCAGCCAAGATATCGATGAAAAACTGTTTTTT
D: -; J: TRBJ2-5; size: -; V: TRBV5-8; CDR3: CASSLRWGHETQYF; DNA: TGTGCCAGCAGCTTGCGATGGGGGCATGAGACCCAGTACTTC
D: -; J: TRBJ1-2; size: -; V: TRBV10-3; CDR3: CAISGALGKGGYTF; DNA: TGTGCCATCTCTGGGGCTTTAGGTAAAGGTGGCTACACCTTC
D: -; J: TRBJ1-3; size: -; V: TRBV2; CDR3: CASSEERGRGNTIYF; DNA: TGTGCCAGCAGTGAAGAGAGAGGCAGAGGAAACACCATATATTTT
D: -; J: TRBJ1-3; size: -; V: TRBV7-2; CDR3: CASSPAKTASGNTIYF; DNA: TGTGCCAGCAGCCCAGCAAAGACAGCCTCTGGAAACACCATATATTTT
D: -; J: TRBJ2-1; size: -; V: TRBV29-1; CDR3: CSVGRQGNNEQFF; DNA: TGCAGCGTGGGTAGGCAGGGTAACAATGAGCAGTTCTTC
D: -; J: TRBJ2-1; size: -; V: TRBV7-4; CDR3: CASSYPGHASLNEQFF; DNA: TGTGCCAGCAGCTATCCGGGACACGCCTCGCTCAATGAGCAGTTCTTC
D: TRBD2; J: TRBJ2-1; size: -; V: TRBV19; CDR3: CASSDTGLGLAGPSYNEQFF; DNA: TGTGCCAGTAGCGATACAGGGTTGGGGCTAGCGGGACCGTCATACAATGAGCAGTTCTTC
D: TRBD1; J: TRBJ1-6; size: -; V: TRBV19; CDR3: CASSKYRTGRDSPLHF; DNA: TGTGCCAGTAGCAAATACCGGACAGGGCGAGATTCACCCCTCCACTTT
D: TRBD1; J: TRBJ2-6; size: -; V: TRBV18; CDR3: CASSPGQTSGANVLTF; DNA: TGTGCCAGCTCACCGGGACAGACCTCTGGGGCCAACGTCCTGACTTTC
D: -; J: TRBJ2-1; size: -; V: TRBV5-4; CDR3: CASSSPGLPNEQFF; DNA: TGTGCCAGCAGCTCACCGGGACTTCCAAATGAGCAGTTCTTC
D: TRBD1; J: TRBJ2-1; size: -; V: TRBV19; CDR3: CASKEFGDRDEQFF; DNA: TGTGCCAGTAAAGAATTTGGGGACAGGGATGAGCAGTTCTTC
D: -; J: TRBJ1-5; size: -; V: TRBV29-1; CDR3: CSVGEGRGGNQPQHF; DNA: TGCAGCGTGGGGGAGGGGAGGGGCGGCAATCAGCCCCAGCATTTT
D: -; J: TRBJ1-2; size: few; V: TRBV7-2; CDR3: CASSLYNLSPRNYGYTF; DNA: TGTGCCAGCAGCTTATATAACTTGTCCCCTCGGAACTATGGCTACACCTTC
D: -; J: TRBJ2-2; size: -; V: TRBV19; CDR3: CASSRSTGTTYTGELFF; DNA: TGTGCCAGTAGTAGGTCGACCGGGACAACCTACACCGGGGAGCTGTTTTTT
D: -; J: TRBJ2-2; size: -; V: TRBV7-6; CDR3: CASSLGQRTGELFF; DNA: TGTGCCAGCAGCTTAGGGCAGCGGACCGGGGAGCTGTTTTTT
D: TRBD1; J: TRBJ2-7; size: -; V: TRBV27; CDR3: CASSSYRGSEQYF; DNA: TGTGCCAGCAGTTCCTACAGGGGTAGCGAGCAGTACTTC
D: -; J: TRBJ2-7; size: -; V: TRBV18; CDR3: CASSPAGAPGYEQYF; DNA: TGTGCCAGCTCCCCGGCAGGGGCGCCTGGCTACGAGCAGTACTTC